The entry below gives a single T cell receptor beta chain sequence along with its context. Its antigen is still unknown. Triplicate 300,000-cell sorts were made of each CD8+ T cell subset. A CD45RO-CCR7+CD27+CD95- phenotype identified naive CD8+ T cells. The data are from a study of CXCR3-negative and CXCR3-positive naive CD8 T cells. Study overall: Each library held about 1.5 +/- 0.3 million TRB reads, 120 million to 150 million in total.

Carrying UMI labels, the TRB cDNA libraries were prepared through 5' RACE. TCRdb processed the 5' RACE reads again and assigns one entry to each CDR3 protein, with no DNA. This sample's table reports around 60,000 distinct CDR3 sequences. Study results and caveats: Naive cells that were CXCR3-negative or CXCR3-positive used TRBV-TRBJ genes alike, while memory cells diverged. Relative to CXCR3-negative naive cells, CXCR3-positive naive cells had more hydrophobic TRB CDR3s.

The V gene's germline CDR1 is SGHRS and CDR2 YFSETQ. CDR3 size: 15 residues. Sequenced material: naive CXCR3+ CD8+ T cells from blood. Described subset: CD45RO-CCR7+CD27+CD95- naive CD8+ T cells expressing CXCR3 (TNR3+). This chain connects TRBV5-1 to TRBJ1-5; the TRBD1 assignment by TCRdb is unverifiable without DNA. This TCR was recovered from a human donor in good health. Some clones in this sample may be carry-over from other donors' samples. The CDR3 sequence is CASSPFTGTHQPQHF. The full variable domain, in which reference TRBV5-1 and TRBJ1-5 provide the parts outside the CDR3, is KAGVTQTPRYLIKTRGQQVTLSCSPISGHRSVSWYQQTPGQGLQFLFEYFSETQRNKGNFPGRFSGRQFSNSRSEMNVSTLELGDSALYLCASSPFTGTHQPQHFGDGTRLSIL.